This T cell receptor (beta chain) comes out of a study of blood T cell repertoires in COVID-19. Whole-study context: The United States, Italy and Spain were the sources of the acute and convalescent COVID-19 samples.

This clone has only one observation. Authors' methods: Estimated nucleated cell counts came from reference gene primer amplification. The protocol was immunoSEQ multiplex PCR, while the TCRdb copy is restricted to in-frame clones and leaves out a portion. V, J and clone size are taken as reported in that table, and D and trimming were inferred from the DNA itself. This table has more than 200,000 clones, around 82% appearing once. The CDR3 length is 15 residues. Germline values: CDR1 MDHEN, CDR2 SYDVKM. J was trimmed by 4 bases and V by 6 bases; bases with no gene match: 11. This sequence was found in a man aged 25 to 40 with acute COVID-19. V gene TRBV28 combines with J gene TRBJ1-1; 7 bases are shared with TRBD1. Sequenced: PBMCs or T cells enriched from blood (not recorded which). The CDR3 region is CASRARTGWGTEAFF. In DNA, the CDR3 is TGTGCCAGCAGGGCCCGGACAGGCTGGGGCACTGAAGCTTTCTTT.